Given below is one TCR beta chain in context. Assay used: immunoSEQ multiplex PCR; TCRdb lists only in-frame clones, some missing. The sample comprises a few thousand clones, approximately 70% of which are singletons, and 37% rests with the top ten. This sample is part of a study of blood T cell repertoires in COVID-19. Turning to the study itself: Nucleic acid was either cDNA or gDNA, and it came from T cells, B-cell-depleted T cells, or PBMCs.

The receptor was isolated from a human donor in a cohort sampled during active COVID-19. The sample taken for sequencing was peripheral blood.

The CDR3 DNA reads as TGTGCCAGCAGCCACGATGGACAGGGTTCAGGAACCTTC. This sequence encodes CASSHDGQGSGTF. The V and J genes are TRBV7-9 and TRBJ1-2, with TRBD1 matching 8 bases. The CDR3 is made up of 13 amino acids. Losses at the gene ends were 5 bases for V and 14 bases for J; bases not matched to a gene: 13. Per germline, CDR1 SEHNR and CDR2 FQNEAQ (reference sequence).